This T cell receptor (beta chain) emerged from a study of blood T cells in healthy people across ages. Overall study findings and caveats: Roughly linear declines in TCR beta diversity per million T cells occurred with age. Any conclusive comparison of naive versus antigen-experienced cells was prevented by using unsorted PBMCs. Naive T cell percentage strongly correlated with TCR beta diversity.

A second roughly 6 to 11 cycle PCR used barcoded and J-beta primers. Each single sample gave us at least 2.5 million CDR3-containing paired-end reads. One entry per CDR3 protein results from TCRdb running MiXCR on the 5' RACE reads. Of about 1,400,000 distinct CDR3 sequences in the sample, 40% to 50% are singletons; the top ten hold roughly 7.9%. On this clonotype itself: The antigen is unknown.

Sequencing was carried out using blood. The clonotype comes from a woman between 18 and 29 years old in good health.

CDR3 sequence: CATKEHETTALYGYTF. Written as DNA, the CDR3 is TGTGCCACCAAAGAACATGAGACGACGGCCCTCTATGGCTACACCTTC. The chain carries TRBV6-2 or TRBV6-3 and TRBJ1-2, with D unresolved. This CDR3 has 16 amino acids. The V gene lost 10 bases and the J gene lost 4 bases, with 25 bases spanning the gap. Germline lookup yields CDR1 MNHEY and CDR2 SVGEGT.